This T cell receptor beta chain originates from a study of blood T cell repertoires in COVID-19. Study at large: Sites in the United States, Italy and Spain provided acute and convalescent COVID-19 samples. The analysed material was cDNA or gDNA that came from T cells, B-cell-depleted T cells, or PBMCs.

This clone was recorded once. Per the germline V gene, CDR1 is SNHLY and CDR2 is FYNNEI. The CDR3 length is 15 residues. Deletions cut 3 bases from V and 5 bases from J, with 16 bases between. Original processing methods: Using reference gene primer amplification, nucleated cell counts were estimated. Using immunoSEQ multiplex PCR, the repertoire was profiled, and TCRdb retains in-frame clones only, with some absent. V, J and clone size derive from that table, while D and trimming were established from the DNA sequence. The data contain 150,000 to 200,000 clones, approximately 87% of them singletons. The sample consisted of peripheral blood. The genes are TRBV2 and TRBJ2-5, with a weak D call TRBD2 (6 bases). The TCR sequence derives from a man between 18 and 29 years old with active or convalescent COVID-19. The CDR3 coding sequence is TGTGCCAGCAGTGACCGGGAGAGGCAAGGCGAGACCCAGTACTTC. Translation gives CASSDRERQGETQYF.